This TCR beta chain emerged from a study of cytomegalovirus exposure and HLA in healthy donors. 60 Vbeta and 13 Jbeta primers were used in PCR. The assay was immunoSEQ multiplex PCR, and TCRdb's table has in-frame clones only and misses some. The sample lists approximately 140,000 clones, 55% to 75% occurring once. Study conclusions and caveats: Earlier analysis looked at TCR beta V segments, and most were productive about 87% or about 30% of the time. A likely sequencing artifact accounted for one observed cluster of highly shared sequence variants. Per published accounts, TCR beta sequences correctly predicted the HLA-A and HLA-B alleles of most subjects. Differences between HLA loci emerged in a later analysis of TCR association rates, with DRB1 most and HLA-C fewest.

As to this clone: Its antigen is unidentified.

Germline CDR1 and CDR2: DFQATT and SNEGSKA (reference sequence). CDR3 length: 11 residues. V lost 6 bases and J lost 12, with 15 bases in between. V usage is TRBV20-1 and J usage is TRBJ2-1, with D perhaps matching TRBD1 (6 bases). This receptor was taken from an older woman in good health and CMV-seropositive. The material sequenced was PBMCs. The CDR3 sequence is CSATSSGVQFF. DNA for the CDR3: TGCAGTGCCACTAGTTCAGGGGTGCAGTTCTTC.